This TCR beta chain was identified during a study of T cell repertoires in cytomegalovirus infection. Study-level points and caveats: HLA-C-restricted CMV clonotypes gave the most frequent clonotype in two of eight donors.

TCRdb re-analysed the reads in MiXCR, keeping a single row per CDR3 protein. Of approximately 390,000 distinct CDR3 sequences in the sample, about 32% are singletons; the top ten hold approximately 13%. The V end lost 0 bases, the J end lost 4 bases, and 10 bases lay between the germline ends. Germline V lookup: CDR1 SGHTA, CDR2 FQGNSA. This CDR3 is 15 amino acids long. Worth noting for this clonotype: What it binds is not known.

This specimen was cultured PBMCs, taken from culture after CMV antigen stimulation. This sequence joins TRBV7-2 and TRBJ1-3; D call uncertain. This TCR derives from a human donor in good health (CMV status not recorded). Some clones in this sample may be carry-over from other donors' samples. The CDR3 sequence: CASSLARNLGNTIYF. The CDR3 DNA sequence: TGTGCCAGCAGCTTAGCCCGGAACTTAGGAAACACCATATATTTT.